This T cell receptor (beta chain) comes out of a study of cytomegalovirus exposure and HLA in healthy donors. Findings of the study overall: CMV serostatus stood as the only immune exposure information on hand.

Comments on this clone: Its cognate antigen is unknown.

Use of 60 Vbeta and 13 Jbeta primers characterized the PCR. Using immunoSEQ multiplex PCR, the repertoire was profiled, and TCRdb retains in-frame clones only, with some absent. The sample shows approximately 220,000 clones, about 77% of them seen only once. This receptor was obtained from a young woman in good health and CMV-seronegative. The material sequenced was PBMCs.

CDR3 protein: CASIMDSTSTDTQYF. The CDR3 DNA reads TGTGCCAGCATCATGGACAGTACCAGCACAGATACGCAGTATTTT. The rearrangement uses TRBV6-6 and TRBJ2-3; D possibly corresponds to TRBD1 (6 bases). The V and J ends lost 7 bases and 0 bases respectively, with 14 bases between them. The CDR3 is 15 residues long. The germline CDR1 and CDR2 sequences are MNHNY and SVGAGI (reference sequence).